This entry describes one T cell receptor (beta chain). This sample is drawn from a study of blood T cell repertoires in COVID-19. Study background: T cells, B-cell-depleted T cells, or PBMCs supplied cDNA or gDNA.

Under the authors' procedure: Counts of nucleated cells, estimated from reference gene primer amplification, were obtained. Assay: immunoSEQ multiplex PCR; the TCRdb copy retains only in-frame clones and omits some. For V, J and clone size, that table is used; D and trimming come from the DNA. The sample consists of nearly 45,000 clones, around nine tenths of them appearing once. The CDR3 covers 15 residues. The V end lost 1 base, the J end lost 13 bases, and 17 bases lay between the germline ends. Germline assignment: CDR1 SGHDN and CDR2 FVKESK. Patients at the Seattle site were enrolled during active infection and followed longitudinally.

The clonotype was recovered from a man aged 40-49 years with COVID-19, enrolled during active disease. V gene TRBV14 combines with J gene TRBJ1-6, with D hard to call. Sample: peripheral blood. The CDR3 protein is CASSQGEERMRPLHF. CDR3 in DNA: TGTGCCAGCAGCCAAGGAGAAGAACGGATGCGGCCCCTCCACTTT. The full variable domain, its missing parts supplied by reference TRBV14 and TRBJ1-6, is EAGVTQFPSHSVIEKGQTVTLRCDPISGHDNLYWYRRVMGKEIKFLLHFVKESKQDESGMPNNRFLAERTGGTYSTLKVQPAELEDSGVYFCASSQGEERMRPLHFGNGTRLTVT.